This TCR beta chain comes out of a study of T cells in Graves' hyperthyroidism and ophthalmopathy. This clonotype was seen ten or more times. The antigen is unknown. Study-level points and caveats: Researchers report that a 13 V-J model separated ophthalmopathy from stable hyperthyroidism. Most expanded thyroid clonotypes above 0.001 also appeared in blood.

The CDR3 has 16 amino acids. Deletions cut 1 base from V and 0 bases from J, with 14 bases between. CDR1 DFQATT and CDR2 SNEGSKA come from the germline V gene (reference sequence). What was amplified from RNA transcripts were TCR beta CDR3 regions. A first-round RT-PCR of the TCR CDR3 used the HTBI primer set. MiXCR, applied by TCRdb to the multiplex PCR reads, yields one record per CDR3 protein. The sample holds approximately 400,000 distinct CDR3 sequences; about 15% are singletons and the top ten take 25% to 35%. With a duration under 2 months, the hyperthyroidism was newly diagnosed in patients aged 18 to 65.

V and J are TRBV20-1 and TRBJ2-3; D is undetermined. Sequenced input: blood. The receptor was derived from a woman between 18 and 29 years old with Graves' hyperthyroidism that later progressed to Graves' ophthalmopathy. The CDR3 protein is CSARVRPKTSTDTQYF. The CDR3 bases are TGCAGTGCTAGAGTACGTCCGAAGACTAGCACAGATACGCAGTATTTT.